At least ten counts were recorded for the clone carrying this TCR beta chain. No antigen is known for it. A single record per CDR3 protein comes from TCRdb applying MiXCR to the 5' RACE reads. The repertoire has about 130,000 distinct CDR3 sequences, 7% to 10% of them found once; the top ten carry about 3.6%. The V gene lost 8 bases and the J gene lost 4 bases, with 12 bases spanning the gap. CDR3 length: 13 residues. Germline V CDR1 and CDR2: LNHNV, YYDKDF (reference sequence). These data are taken from a study of CD8 T cells in ankylosing spondylitis. Study results and limitations: The clones that were linked to disease were reported to be significantly enriched in matched synovial fluid samples from ankylosing spondylitis patients. Earlier authors reported some of these motif variants in reactive arthritis synovial fluid and blood. A CD8+ phenotype characterized the disease-linked clones, which were relatively rare in peripheral blood. Seemingly characteristic of ankylosing spondylitis blood was a TCR beta motif consisting of several highly homologous variants.

Sequencing input: blood, either unsorted or a sorted T cell fraction (not recorded which). The V gene is TRBV15, the J gene TRBJ1-5, with D possibly being TRBD1 (6 bases). The receptor was isolated from a male donor with ankylosing spondylitis or in good health (not recorded which). The CDR3 region is CATQDSLNQPQHF. DNA for the CDR3: TGTGCCACCCAGGACAGCCTAAATCAGCCCCAGCATTTT. Drawing the rest from reference TRBV15 and TRBJ1-5, the complete variable domain is DAMVIQNPRYQVTQFGKPVTLSCSQTLNHNVMYWYQQKSSQAPKLLFHYYDKDFNNEADTPDNFQSRRPNTSFCFLDIRSPGLGDTAMYLCATQDSLNQPQHFGDGTRLSIL.